This T cell receptor beta chain was identified during a study of blood T cells in healthy people across ages. The amount of total RNA extracted per sample was at least 6 micrograms. Findings and caveats of the study: Higher naive T cell percentage went strongly together with higher TCR beta diversity. Comparison with aged donors showed that long-lived donors had more naive CD4+ cells and higher diversity.

A J-beta primer mix and a sample-barcoded 5' primer were used in a second PCR of roughly 7 to 12 cycles. Per sample, CDR3-containing paired-end reads numbered at least 3 million. One entry per CDR3 protein, called by TCRdb with MiXCR from the 5' RACE reads. The table includes 700,000 to 950,000 distinct CDR3 sequences, 58% detected once. On this clonotype: The antigen remains undetermined.

This sequence was found in a man aged 30 to 45 in good health. The sequenced sample consisted of blood.

The CDR3 nucleotides read TGCAGTGCCAATCCGCCGGGGGACAGGGTTTCCAATGAGCAGTTCTTC. This sequence encodes CSANPPGDRVSNEQFF. The chain uses TRBV20-1 and TRBJ2-1, with 9 bases fitting TRBD1. This CDR3 has 16 residues. Germline V CDR1 and CDR2: DFQATT, SNEGSKA (reference sequence). Losses at the gene ends were 6 bases for V and 6 bases for J; bases not matched to a gene: 15.